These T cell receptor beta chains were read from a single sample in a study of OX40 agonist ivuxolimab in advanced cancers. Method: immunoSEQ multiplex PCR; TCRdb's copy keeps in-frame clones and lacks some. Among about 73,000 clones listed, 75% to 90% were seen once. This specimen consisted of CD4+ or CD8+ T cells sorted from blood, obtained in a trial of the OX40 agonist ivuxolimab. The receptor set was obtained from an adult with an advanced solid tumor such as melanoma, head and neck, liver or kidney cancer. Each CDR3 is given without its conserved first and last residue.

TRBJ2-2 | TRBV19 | ASTQDTAGTGELF
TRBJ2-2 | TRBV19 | ASSTGLAGAGELF
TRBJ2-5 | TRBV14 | ASSQGRRTGMSQY
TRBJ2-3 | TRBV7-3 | ASSLRGADTQY
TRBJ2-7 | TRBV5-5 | ASSLNPLYEQY
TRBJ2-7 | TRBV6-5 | ASRTHPDYEQY
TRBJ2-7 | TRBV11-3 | ASSRTSGIHSYEQY
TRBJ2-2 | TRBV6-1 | ASSEGLAGVTGELF
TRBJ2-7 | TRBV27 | ASSTDTPISYEQY
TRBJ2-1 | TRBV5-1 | ASSLVAGVNEQF
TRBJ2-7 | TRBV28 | ASSFKGISSYEQY
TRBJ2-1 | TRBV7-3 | ASSPPGLAGNEQF
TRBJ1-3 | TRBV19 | ASSPTGQSGNTIY
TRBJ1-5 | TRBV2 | ASSGQGNSNQPQH
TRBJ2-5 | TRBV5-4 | ASSFIVGQGAETQY
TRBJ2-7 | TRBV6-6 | ASSPRDRGSGEQY
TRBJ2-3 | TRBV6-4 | ASSKTGGFTDTQY
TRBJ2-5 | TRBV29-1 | SAGQNQETQY
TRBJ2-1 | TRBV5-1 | ASSRTSGPYNEQF
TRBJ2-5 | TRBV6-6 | ASRKGLAAETQY
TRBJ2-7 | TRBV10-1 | ASNPPGTNYYEQY
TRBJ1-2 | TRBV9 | ASSVEIEGGYT
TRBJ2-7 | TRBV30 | AWKGISGSGEQY
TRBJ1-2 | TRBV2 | ASSRDSFYGYT
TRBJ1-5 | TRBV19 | ASSAGNQPQH
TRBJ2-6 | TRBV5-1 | ASSLSGRGSGANVLT
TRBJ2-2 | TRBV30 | AWSVLAGTGELF
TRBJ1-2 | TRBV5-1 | ASSISFEVAYGYT
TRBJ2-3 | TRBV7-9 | ASSLKSGSTSTDTQY
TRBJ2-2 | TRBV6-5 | ASSPRQFTGELF
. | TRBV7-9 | ASSVTSGSSYEQY
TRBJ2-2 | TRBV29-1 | SVERGFGELF
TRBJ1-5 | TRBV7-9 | ASSNGETSWGNQPQH
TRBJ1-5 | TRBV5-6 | ASRGDGHNQPQH
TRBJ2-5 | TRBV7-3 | ASSPRGGAETQY
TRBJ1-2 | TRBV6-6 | ASSYGGYYGYT
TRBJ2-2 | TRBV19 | ASSIGAANTGELF
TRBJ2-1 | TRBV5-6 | ASSRTGMGNEQF
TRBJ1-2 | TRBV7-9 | ASSRSGLDYGYT
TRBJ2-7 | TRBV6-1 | ASSGGQGVLQY
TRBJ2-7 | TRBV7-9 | ASRGDNPYEQY
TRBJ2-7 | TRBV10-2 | ASSQGLAGNYEQY
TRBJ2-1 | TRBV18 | ASSPGLAGGENEQF
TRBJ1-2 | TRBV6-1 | ASSEISGSRTFGYT
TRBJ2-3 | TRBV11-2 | ASSLLAGGSTDTQY
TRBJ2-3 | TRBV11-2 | ASSVLGFRDTQY
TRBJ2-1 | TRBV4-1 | ASSLGLAGSYNEQF
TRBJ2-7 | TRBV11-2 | ASSLGTGLTYEQY
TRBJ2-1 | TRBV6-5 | ASSFGLAGAVGEQF
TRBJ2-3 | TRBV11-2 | ASSLPGTDTQY
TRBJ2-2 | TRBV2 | ASRRISGRTGELF
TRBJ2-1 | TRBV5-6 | ASNRDNEQF
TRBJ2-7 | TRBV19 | ASSKGLDGKWEQY
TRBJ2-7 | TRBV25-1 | ASKPAERNEQY